These T cell receptor beta chains were read from a single sample in a study of T-cell reconstitution after alpha-beta-depleted transplantation in children. TCRdb independently ran MiXCR on the PCR reads; one entry per CDR3 protein. The sample lists 250,000 to 350,000 distinct CDR3 sequences, about a tenth occurring once. The specimen comprised PBMCs from the stem cell graft donor, sampled from the stem cell graft. These TCRs come from a human donor who donated a stem cell graft to a child with SCID. Both conserved end residues are part of each CDR3. The order of the fields is J gene, V gene, clone size, CDR3 protein. Clone size is shown for a subset of rows, as once, few, many or a class of expanded clone.

J: TRBJ2-5
V: TRBV5-5
size: .
CDR3: CASSLGGTASQETQYF

J: TRBJ2-1
V: TRBV12-3/TRBV12-4
size: few
CDR3: CASRELAGNEQFF

J: TRBJ1-2
V: TRBV2
size: .
CDR3: CASTPDSSVGNYGYTF

J: TRBJ2-5
V: TRBV19
size: .
CDR3: CASSIDRGTVGKTQYF

J: TRBJ1-1
V: TRBV7-9
size: few
CDR3: CASSLGQGMNTEAFF

J: TRBJ1-1
V: TRBV4-1
size: many
CDR3: CASSQDRLGGQGANRNTEAFF

J: TRBJ1-1
V: TRBV2
size: few
CDR3: CASSESGFFTEAFF

J: TRBJ2-5
V: TRBV12-3/TRBV12-4
size: few
CDR3: CASSSQTGGPQYF

J: TRBJ1-1
V: TRBV29-1
size: few
CDR3: CSALAARENTEAFF

J: TRBJ2-5
V: TRBV6-5
size: few
CDR3: CASCNVAGGNQETQYF

J: TRBJ2-7
V: TRBV7-6
size: .
CDR3: CASSGIGTTEQYF

J: TRBJ1-1
V: TRBV5-1
size: few
CDR3: CASSTNDIQYTEAFF

J: TRBJ2-3
V: TRBV9
size: few
CDR3: CASSARHEDTQYF

J: TRBJ1-1
V: TRBV11-2
size: many
CDR3: CASSLAGSEAFF

J: TRBJ2-1
V: TRBV6-2/TRBV6-3
size: .
CDR3: CASRTGPMQQFF

J: TRBJ2-1
V: TRBV3-1
size: .
CDR3: CASSHFVGGAENNEQFF

J: TRBJ2-2
V: TRBV12-3/TRBV12-4
size: many
CDR3: CASSLGRSNTGELFF